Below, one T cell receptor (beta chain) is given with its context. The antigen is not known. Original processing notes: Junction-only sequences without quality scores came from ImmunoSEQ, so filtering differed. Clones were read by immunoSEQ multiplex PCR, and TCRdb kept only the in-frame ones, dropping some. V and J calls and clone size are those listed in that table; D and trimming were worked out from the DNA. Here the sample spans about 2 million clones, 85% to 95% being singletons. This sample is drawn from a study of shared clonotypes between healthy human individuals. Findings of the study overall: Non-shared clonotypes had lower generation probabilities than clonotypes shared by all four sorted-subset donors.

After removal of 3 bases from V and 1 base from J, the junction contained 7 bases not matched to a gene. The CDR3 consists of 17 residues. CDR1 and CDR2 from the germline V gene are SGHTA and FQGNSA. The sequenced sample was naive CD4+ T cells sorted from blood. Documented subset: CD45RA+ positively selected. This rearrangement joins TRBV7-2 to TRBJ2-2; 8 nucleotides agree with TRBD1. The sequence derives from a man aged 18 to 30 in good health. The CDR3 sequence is CASSFGTGVLNTGELFF. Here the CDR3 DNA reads TGTGCCAGCAGCTTCGGGACAGGCGTATTGAACACCGGGGAGCTGTTTTTT.